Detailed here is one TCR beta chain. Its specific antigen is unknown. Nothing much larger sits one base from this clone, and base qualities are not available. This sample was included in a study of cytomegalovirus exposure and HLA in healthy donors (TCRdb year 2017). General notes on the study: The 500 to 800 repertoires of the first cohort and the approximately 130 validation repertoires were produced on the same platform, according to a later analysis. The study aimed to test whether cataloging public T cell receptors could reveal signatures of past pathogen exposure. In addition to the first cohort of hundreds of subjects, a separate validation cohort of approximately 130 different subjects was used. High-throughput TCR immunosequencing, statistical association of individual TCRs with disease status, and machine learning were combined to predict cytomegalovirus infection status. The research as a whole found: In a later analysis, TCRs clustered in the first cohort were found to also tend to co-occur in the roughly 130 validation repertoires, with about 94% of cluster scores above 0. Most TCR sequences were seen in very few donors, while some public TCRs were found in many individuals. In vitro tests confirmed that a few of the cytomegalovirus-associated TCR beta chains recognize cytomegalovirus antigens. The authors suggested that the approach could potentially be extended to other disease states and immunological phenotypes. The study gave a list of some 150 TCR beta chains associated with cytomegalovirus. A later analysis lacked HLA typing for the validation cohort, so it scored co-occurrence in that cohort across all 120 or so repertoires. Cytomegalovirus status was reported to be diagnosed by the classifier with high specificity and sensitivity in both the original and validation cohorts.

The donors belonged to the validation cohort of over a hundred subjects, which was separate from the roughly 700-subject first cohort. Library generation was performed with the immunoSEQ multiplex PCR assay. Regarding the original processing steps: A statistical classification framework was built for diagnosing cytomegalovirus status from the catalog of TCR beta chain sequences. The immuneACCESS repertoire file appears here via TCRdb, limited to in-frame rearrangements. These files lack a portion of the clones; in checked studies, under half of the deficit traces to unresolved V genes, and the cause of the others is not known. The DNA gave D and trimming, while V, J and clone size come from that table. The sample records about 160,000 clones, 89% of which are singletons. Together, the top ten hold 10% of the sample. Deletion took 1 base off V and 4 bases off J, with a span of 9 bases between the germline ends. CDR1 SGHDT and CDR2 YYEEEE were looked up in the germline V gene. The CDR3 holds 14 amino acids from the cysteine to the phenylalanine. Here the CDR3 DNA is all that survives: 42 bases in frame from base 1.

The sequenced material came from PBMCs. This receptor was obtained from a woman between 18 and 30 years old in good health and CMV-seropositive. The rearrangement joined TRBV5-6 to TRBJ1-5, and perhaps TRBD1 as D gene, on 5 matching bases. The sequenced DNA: TGTGCCAGCAGCTTGACAGGTGAAAATCAGCCCCAGCATTTT. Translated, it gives CASSLTGENQPQHF.